The T cell receptor beta chain described here comes from a study of OX40 agonist ivuxolimab in advanced cancers. Study at large: The drug used for patients, ivuxolimab, was an agonistic anti-OX40 (CD134) antibody.

A note on this clone: The antigen remains undetermined.

Study-level points and caveats: Determination of antigen specificity was not performed for the expanded peripheral T cells. The study observed clonal expansion of CD4+ and CD8+ blood T cells by week 6 at 0.1 to 3.0 mg/kg. The authors also found low normalized T-cell clonal expansion in some nonresponders.

There are 14 residues in the CDR3. Germline CDR1 SNHLY, CDR2 FYNNEI. Trimming stripped 5 bases from V and 5 bases from J, with 15 bases between. The method was immunoSEQ multiplex PCR; TCRdb's version includes in-frame clones alone and lacks a portion of them. This sample yields roughly 100,000 clones, of which 70% to 85% are seen a single time; 3% to 4.5% belongs to the top ten. Sequences were derived from CD4+ or CD8+ T cells sorted from blood, sampled in a trial of the OX40 agonist ivuxolimab. V gene TRBV2 combines with J gene TRBJ2-5; the D is unclear. This sequence was found in an adult with an advanced solid tumor such as melanoma, head and neck, liver or kidney cancer. DNA for the CDR3: TGTGCCAGCAGTATTTTCCCCGTTGGGGAGACCCAGTACTTC. Residues: CASSIFPVGETQYF.